The TCR beta chain described here comes from a study of control samples from healthy donors and cancer patients (TCRdb year 2020). With regard to this clone: Its antigen remains unidentified. No qualities accompany the bases; no much larger clone lies one base away.

There are 14 amino acids in the CDR3, from cysteine to phenylalanine inclusive. CDR3 DNA only is kept here, 42 bases in frame from base 1. The V and J ends are trimmed by 4 bases and 0 bases, leaving 10 bases between them. Via the germline V gene, CDR1 is SGHRS and CDR2 YFSETQ. The library relied on the immunoSEQ multiplex PCR assay. Drawn from immuneACCESS, this table holds only the in-frame rearrangements with V and J called that TCRdb kept. Clones are partly lost; checked studies trace under half to an unresolved V gene and leave the rest unexplained. The sample has 150,000 to 200,000 clones on record, 94% of them singletons. The top ten constitute 1.3% to 1.5% of the sample.

The sequenced sample consisted of blood. The rearranged segments are TRBV5-1 and TRBJ1-2; the D gene cannot be named for sure. This TCR came from a woman aged 18-29 years in good health. The CDR3 region has the sequence CASSPERTNYGYTF. The DNA sequence is as follows: TGCGCCAGCAGCCCTGAGCGCACTAACTATGGCTACACCTTC.